A single sample gave rise to the 17 T cell receptor beta chains below, sequenced in a study of blood T cell repertoires in COVID-19. TCRdb keeps only in-frame clones here, not all; method: immunoSEQ multiplex PCR. The data hold about 130,000 clones, with about four fifths observed a single time. Sequencing input: PBMCs or T cells enriched from blood (not recorded which). Receptors were obtained from a man between 25 and 39 years old who had recovered from COVID-19.

V usage is TRBV27 and J usage is TRBJ1-1; D unclear. The CDR3 has 16 amino acids. Germline V gene lookup returns CDR1 MNHEY and CDR2 SMNVEV (reference sequence). Trimming shortened V by 8 bases and J by 1 base, and 20 bases separated the two germline ends. This chain's CDR3 is CASRGLLGSANTEAFF. In DNA form, the CDR3 reads TGTGCCAGCCGCGGGTTGTTAGGATCGGCGAACACTGAAGCTTTCTTT.

The chain employs TRBV19 and TRBJ1-2; 10 bases match TRBD1. Germline V lookup: CDR1 LNHDA, CDR2 SQIVND (reference sequence). This CDR3 has 14 amino acids. V trimming: 6 bases; J trimming: 7 bases; junction bases outside the gene matches: 8. CDR3 nucleotides: TGTGCCAGTAGGATTCGCCGGGACAGGGGTGGCTACACCTTC. The encoded protein is CASRIRRDRGGYTF.

The V call is TRBV7-8, the J call TRBJ1-1; D gene uncertain. This CDR3 comprises 13 residues. Trimming stripped 4 bases from V and 1 base from J, with 7 bases between. Looked up from germline, CDR1 is SGHVS and CDR2 is FQNEAQ. CDR3 DNA: TGTGCCAGCAGCTCGAGTCCGAACACTGAAGCTTTCTTT. Translation gives CASSSSPNTEAFF.

This clone appeared a few times. The genes are TRBV29-1 and TRBJ2-1; maybe TRBD2 (6 bases). The CDR3 is 13 amino acids. The V and J ends lost 4 bases and 7 bases respectively, with 14 bases between them. The germline V gene has CDR1 SQVTM and CDR2 ANQGSEA. As DNA, the CDR3 is TGCAGCGTTGCGGGTTTGGCGGGAAATGAGCAGTTCTTC. Amino acids: CSVAGLAGNEQFF.

The V gene is TRBV30, the J gene TRBJ2-5, with 7 positions matching TRBD2. From germline, CDR1 is GTSNPN and CDR2 SVGIG (reference sequence). The CDR3 sequence is 12 residues long. Germline trimming cut 4 bases from V and 5 bases from J; bases unmatched to any gene: 4. CDR3 region: CAWIQGGETQYF. CDR3 nucleotide sequence: TGTGCCTGGATCCAGGGAGGGGAGACCCAGTACTTC. The full variable domain, rest sourced from reference TRBV30 and TRBJ2-5, is SQTIHQWPATLVQPVGSPLSLECTVEGTSNPNLYWYRQAAGRGLQLLFYSVGIGQISSEVPQNLSASRPQDRQFILSSKKLLLSDSGFYLCAWIQGGETQYFGPGTRLLVL.

CDR3 nucleotide sequence: TGTGCCACCAGTGACGGAGAGACCCAGTACTTC. It encodes CATSDGETQYF. This chain connects TRBV24-1 to TRBJ2-5, with D unclear. V was pared by 4 bases and J by 4 bases, with 3 bases between. From germline, CDR1 is KGHDR and CDR2 SFDVKD. The CDR3 is 11 residues long.

The CDR3 region is CASRQGNNEQFF. In nucleotides, the CDR3 is TGTGCCAGCAGACAGGGGAACAATGAGCAGTTCTTC. This chain uses TRBV27 with TRBJ2-1, with 7 bases matching TRBD1. Trimming at V came to 6 bases and at J to 5 bases, leaving 1 base not matched to a gene. This CDR3 spans 12 amino acids. Germline V lookup: CDR1 MNHEY, CDR2 SMNVEV (reference sequence).

This chain joins TRBV2 and TRBJ2-5; TRBD1 agrees at 7 bases. V lost 6 bases, J lost 0 bases, and 4 bases stayed unmatched. This CDR3 has 14 amino acids. The germline V gene has CDR1 SNHLY and CDR2 FYNNEI. Here the CDR3 DNA reads TGTGCCAGCAGCGCCGACAGGGACCAAGAGACCCAGTACTTC. Translating gives CASSADRDQETQYF.

This chain uses TRBV5-6 with TRBJ2-5; maybe TRBD2 (5 bases). CDR3 size: 14 residues. With 5 bases removed from V and 2 bases from J, the gap between germline ends came to 13 bases. Germline CDR1 reads SGHDT; CDR2 reads YYEEEE. The CDR3 reads CASSSPSGQETQYF. The CDR3 DNA reads as TGTGCCAGCAGTTCCCCTTCGGGGCAAGAGACCCAGTACTTC.

This clone has only one observation. The V call is TRBV28, the J call TRBJ2-7; D uncertain. The CDR3 consists of 15 residues. The germline V gene has CDR1 MDHEN and CDR2 SYDVKM. V dropped 3 bases and J dropped 2 bases, with 14 bases sitting between them. The CDR3 spells CASSLFALRAYEQYF. The CDR3 bases are TGTGCCAGCAGTTTGTTTGCGCTCCGGGCCTACGAGCAGTACTTC.

The rearrangement uses TRBV6-6 and TRBJ1-2, with TRBD1 as a possible D gene (6 bases). Per the germline V gene, CDR1 is MNHNY and CDR2 is SVGAGI (reference sequence). This CDR3 contains 17 residues. The V and J ends lost 5 bases and 7 bases respectively, with 26 bases between them. Written as DNA, the CDR3 is TGTGCCAGCAGTCGACAGGCTCGGGGGTTTGCCCCCGGTGGCTACACCTTC. Protein product: CASSRQARGFAPGGYTF.

The chain employs TRBV3-1 (or the pseudogene TRBV3-2) and TRBJ2-1; TRBD2 might be the D (6 bases). V was cut by 3 bases and J by 3 bases, with 12 bases left in between. The germline V gene has CDR1 LGHDT and CDR2 YNNKEL (reference sequence). This CDR3 comprises 15 residues. The CDR3 protein is CASSHIAGNYNEQFF. The CDR3 DNA is TGTGCCAGCAGCCATATTGCGGGAAACTACAATGAGCAGTTCTTC.

The chain uses TRBV6-1 and TRBJ2-5, with TRBD1 as a possible D gene (5 bases). CDR3 length: 17 residues. Germline V gene data show CDR1 as MNHNS and CDR2 as SASEGT. With 0 bases removed from V and 1 base from J, the gap between germline ends came to 15 bases. The CDR3 loop is CASSEAARGRVQETQYF. The CDR3 region has the DNA TGTGCCAGCAGTGAAGCGGCTCGCGGCAGGGTCCAAGAGACCCAGTACTTC.

The rearrangement uses TRBV10-1 and TRBJ2-1, with D possibly being TRBD2 (5 bases). V was shortened by 0 bases and J by 6 bases, with 12 bases between the two germline ends. The CDR3 loop spans 15 amino acids. Germline-derived CDR1 and CDR2 are WNHNN and SYGVQD (reference sequence). The CDR3 nucleotides read TGCGCCAGCAGTGAGTCTCGGGGTGGCCTCAATGAGCAGTTCTTC. Protein: CASSESRGGLNEQFF.

The genes are TRBV14 and TRBJ2-7; 8 nucleotides agree with TRBD2. Germline CDR1 reads SGHDN; CDR2 reads FVKESK. Germline trimming cut 6 bases from V and 6 bases from J; bases unmatched to any gene: 16. This CDR3 spans 16 amino acids. CDR3 loop: CASRWTDFRRGGEQYV. The CDR3 bases are TGTGCCAGCAGATGGACAGACTTTCGCCGGGGGGGCGAGCAGTACGTC.

This chain joins TRBV7-9 and TRBJ1-2, with 9 bases aligning to TRBD1. V shed 5 bases and J 6 bases; nucleotides not matched to a gene: 10. The CDR3 extends over 15 amino acids. Germline-derived CDR1 and CDR2 are SEHNR and FQNEAQ (reference sequence). The CDR3 spells CASSLQGQGTNGYTF. The CDR3 DNA follows: TGTGCCAGCAGCCTACAGGGACAGGGTACGAATGGCTACACCTTC.

The rearrangement joins TRBV6-1 to TRBJ1-5; possibly TRBD1 for D (5 bases). The germline CDR1 and CDR2 sequences are MNHNS and SASEGT. V lost 2 bases, J lost 2 bases, and 19 bases lay in between. This CDR3 has 18 residues. For the CDR3, the DNA is TGTGCCAGCAGTGAAAGAGGGACTCAACGGAAGGGCAATCAGCCCCAGCATTTT. Protein product: CASSERGTQRKGNQPQHF.